These T cell receptor beta chains were read from a single sample in a study of blood T cells in healthy people across ages. TCRdb re-derived calls from the 5' RACE reads in MiXCR, one entry per CDR3 protein. The sample has some 900,000 distinct CDR3 sequences; about 48% are singletons. The sequenced sample was blood. All receptors derive from a man in his thirties or forties in good health. CDR3s include the opening cysteine and the closing phenylalanine or tryptophan. Each record gives: clone size, D gene, J gene, V gene, CDR3 DNA, CDR3 protein. A D gene is named only where the DNA matches it firmly. Rows may omit the clone size; those that give it use once, few, many or a size class.

many,.,TRBJ1-2,TRBV27,TGTGCCAGCAGTATATCAGTAAACTATGGCTACACCTTC,CASSISVNYGYTF
.,TRBD1,TRBJ1-2,TRBV20-1,TGCAGTGCTAGGACAGGGGGCCGCGCTAACTATGGCTACACCTTC,CSARTGGRANYGYTF
.,TRBD2,TRBJ2-2,TRBV4-2,TGTGCCAGCAGCCAAGATAGCGGGGGGGCCCGCACCGGGGAGCTGTTTTTT,CASSQDSGGARTGELFF
.,TRBD2,TRBJ2-1,TRBV6-4,TGTGCCAGCAGTGAGACTAGCGGGGACTACAATGAGCAGTTCTTC,CASSETSGDYNEQFF
.,TRBD2,TRBJ2-3,TRBV6-4,TGTGCCAGCAGTGACGGAGGTAGCGGGGGGGCCGCAGATACGCAGTATTTT,CASSDGGSGGAADTQYF
few,TRBD1,TRBJ2-3,TRBV5-1,TGCGCCAGCAGCAACTCCACAGGGGGCAAGGCCACGCAGTATTTT,CASSNSTGGKATQYF
.,.,TRBJ1-5,TRBV5-1,TGCGCCAGCAGCTTGGAAGGGACAAACTATCAGCCCCAGCATTTT,CASSLEGTNYQPQHF
few,.,TRBJ1-5,TRBV27,TGTGCCAGCAGTTTGGGGCAGGACAATCAGCCCCAGCATTTT,CASSLGQDNQPQHF
.,.,TRBJ2-5,TRBV4-3,TGCGCCAGCAGCCAAGATAGGCGGGGCGAAGAGACCCAGTACTTC,CASSQDRRGEETQYF
many,.,TRBJ2-7,TRBV5-1,TGCGCCAGCAGGTCATCCTACGAGCAGTACTTC,CASRSSYEQYF
.,.,TRBJ1-1,TRBV7-2,TGTGCCAGCAGCTTAGCAGGGGCGCAGACTGAAGCTTTCTTT,CASSLAGAQTEAFF
.,.,TRBJ2-1,TRBV12-3/TRBV12-4,TGTGCCAGCAGTTTAGTCTATCAGGGACCGATCAATGAGCAGTTCTTC,CASSLVYQGPINEQFF
.,.,TRBJ2-3,TRBV4-3,TGCACCAGCAGCCAGCGAGGCGCTATGGATACGCAGTATTTT,CTSSQRGAMDTQYF
.,TRBD1,TRBJ2-7,TRBV15,TGTGCCACCAGATCTCCTAAAATCGGGACAGGGAGTGAGCAGTACTTC,CATRSPKIGTGSEQYF
many,TRBD1,TRBJ2-5,TRBV9,TGTGCCAGCAGCGCCTCTCCGGGTCGGCCGGGACAGGGGGTTGGGACCCAGTACTTC,CASSASPGRPGQGVGTQYF
.,.,TRBJ1-1,TRBV10-3,TGTGCCACGAATCCCGGGACCCCAACTGAAGCTTTCTTT,CATNPGTPTEAFF
.,.,TRBJ2-5,TRBV3-1,TGTGCCAGCAGCCAACTGGGTTTTAGGGAGACCCAGTACTTC,CASSQLGFRETQYF
many,TRBD1,TRBJ2-7,TRBV29-1,TGCAGCGTTGAAGGCATGGGACAGGTCCCCTACGAGCAGTACTTC,CSVEGMGQVPYEQYF
.,.,TRBJ2-7,TRBV7-2,TGTGCCAGCAGCTGGGGGCCTGGCGAGCAGTACTTC,CASSWGPGEQYF
few,.,TRBJ2-7,TRBV6-6,TGTGCCAGCAGTTACTCGACACCGTACGAGCAGTACTTC,CASSYSTPYEQYF
.,.,TRBJ2-5,TRBV28,TGTGCCAGCAGTTTAGCTATCCAGACCCAGTACTTC,CASSLAIQTQYF
few,.,TRBJ1-6,TRBV20-1,TGCAGTGCTAGAGTAGGATCCAGGCCCGGGACGGAGAATTCACCCCTCCACTTT,CSARVGSRPGTENSPLHF
.,.,TRBJ2-1,TRBV20-1,TGCAGTGCTAGAGCCCGAACCTACAATGAGCAGTTCTTC,CSARARTYNEQFF
.,.,TRBJ1-1,TRBV4-2,TGTGCCAGCAGCCAAGTTCAGGGTAATGAGGCTTTCTTT,CASSQVQGNEAFF
few,TRBD2,TRBJ2-3,TRBV4-1,TGCGCCAGCAGCCAAGAAGAGACTAGCGGGGGGTACCCCCCAGATACGCAGTATTTT,CASSQEETSGGYPPDTQYF
.,.,TRBJ2-1,TRBV20-1,TGCAGTGCTACTGAGGGGGGTTTGAGGTACAATGAGCAGTTCTTC,CSATEGGLRYNEQFF
.,.,TRBJ2-5,TRBV27,TGTGCCAGCGGGCCGCTGGCAAGAGAGACCCAGTACTTC,CASGPLARETQYF
.,.,TRBJ1-3,TRBV4-3,TGCGCCAGCAGCCAAGGGGACTCTGGAAACACCGTATATTTT,CASSQGDSGNTVYF
.,TRBD2,TRBJ2-7,TRBV7-2,TGTGCCAGCAGCTTAGCGGGAGGGAACCAGTACGAGCAGTACTTC,CASSLAGGNQYEQYF
.,TRBD2,TRBJ2-2,TRBV6-2/TRBV6-3,TGTGCCAGCAGTTATACTAGCGGGATCCCCGGGGAGCTGTTTTTT,CASSYTSGIPGELFF
many,.,TRBJ2-7,TRBV4-1,TGCGCCAGCAGCCAAGTCGATCAGCTTTCCTACGAGCAGTACTTC,CASSQVDQLSYEQYF
.,.,TRBJ1-4,TRBV5-1,TGCGCCAGCAGCTTGGCTGGTCTCCGCCAGAGTAATGAAAAACTGTTTTTT,CASSLAGLRQSNEKLFF
.,.,TRBJ2-7,TRBV7-2,TGTGCCAGCAGCTTAGGCCAGGGCCGTCCCTACGAGCAGTACTTC,CASSLGQGRPYEQYF
few,.,TRBJ1-1,TRBV12-3/TRBV12-4,TGTGCCAGCGGACCGGGCCCTAACGTCGAAGCTTTCTTT,CASGPGPNVEAFF
many,.,TRBJ1-5,TRBV29-1,TGCAGCGTTGCCGGGGACACAAATAGCAATCAGCCCCAGCATTTT,CSVAGDTNSNQPQHF
once,TRBD2,TRBJ2-1,TRBV4-1,TGCGCCAGCAGCCAAGGCGGAGCGGGGGGAACAGATACGCAGTTCTTC,CASSQGGAGGTDTQFF
few,.,TRBJ2-7,TRBV6-5,TGTGCCAGCAGCAGGGACATCTCCTACGAGCAGTACTTC,CASSRDISYEQYF
.,.,TRBJ2-7,TRBV6-5,TGTGCCAGCAGTCCCACGGGATTAGGATCGGAGCAGTACTTC,CASSPTGLGSEQYF
many,.,TRBJ1-5,TRBV20-1,TGCAGTGCTAGGGAGGGATATCAGCCCCAGCATTTT,CSAREGYQPQHF
.,.,TRBJ2-3,TRBV4-3,TGCGCCAGCAGCCAACGCCCCGACAGGACCAGCACAGATACGCAGTATTTT,CASSQRPDRTSTDTQYF
few,.,TRBJ2-7,TRBV20-1,TGCAGTGCTAAAGGGGCGAACTCCTACGAGCAGTACTTC,CSAKGANSYEQYF
few,TRBD1,TRBJ1-2,TRBV12-3/TRBV12-4,TGTGCCAGCAGCCGTCAGGGGGGGGGAAACTATGGCTACACCTTC,CASSRQGGGNYGYTF
few,TRBD2,TRBJ2-7,TRBV6-1,TGTGCCAGCAGCACGACTAGCGGGGGGACCTTCGAGCAGTACTTC,CASSTTSGGTFEQYF
few,.,TRBJ2-2,TRBV6-1,TGTGCCAGCAGGACGGAGTGGGGCCGCGGTGAGCTGTTTTTT,CASRTEWGRGELFF
once,TRBD1,TRBJ1-5,TRBV2,TGTGCCAGCAGTGACCGGACAGGGGGCCGTCAGCCCCAGCATTTT,CASSDRTGGRQPQHF
.,.,TRBJ1-2,TRBV27,TGTGCCAGCAGGGCTTTGGATGGGGCGGTAACCACCTTC,CASRALDGAVTTF
few,TRBD1,TRBJ2-5,TRBV6-5,TGTGCCAGCACCCACTGGACAGGGGTACAAGAGACCCAGTACTTC,CASTHWTGVQETQYF
.,.,TRBJ1-5,TRBV20-1,TGCAGCACCAGGGTCCCAGATCAGCCCCAGCATTTT,CSTRVPDQPQHF
.,.,TRBJ1-1,TRBV9,TGTGCCAGCAGCGTAGGCAAAGGGGGGAACACTGAAGCTTTCTTT,CASSVGKGGNTEAFF
.,.,TRBJ1-1,TRBV7-9,TGTGCCAGCAGCTTAGATCGGCCTGAAGCTTTCTTT,CASSLDRPEAFF
.,.,TRBJ2-5,TRBV7-2,TGTGCCAGCAGCTTAGGCCTCCGAAGGGGGGGATACCAAGAGACCCAGTACTTC,CASSLGLRRGGYQETQYF
.,.,TRBJ1-2,TRBV7-8,TGTGCCAGCAGCTCCAGGGGCGGCCGAGTTAACTATGGCTACACCTTC,CASSSRGGRVNYGYTF